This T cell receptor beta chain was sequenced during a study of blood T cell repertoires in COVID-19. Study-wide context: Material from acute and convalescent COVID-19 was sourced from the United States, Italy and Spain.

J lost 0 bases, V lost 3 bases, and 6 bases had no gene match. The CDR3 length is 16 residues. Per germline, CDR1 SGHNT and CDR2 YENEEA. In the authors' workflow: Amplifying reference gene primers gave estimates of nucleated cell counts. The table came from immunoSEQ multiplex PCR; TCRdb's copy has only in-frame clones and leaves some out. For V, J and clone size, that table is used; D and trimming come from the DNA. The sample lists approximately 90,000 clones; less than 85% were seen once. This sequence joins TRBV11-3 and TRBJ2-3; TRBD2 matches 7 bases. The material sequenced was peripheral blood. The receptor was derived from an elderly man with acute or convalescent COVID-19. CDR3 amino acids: CASSFRGLISTDTQYF. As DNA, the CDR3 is TGTGCCAGCAGCTTTAGGGGACTAATTAGCACAGATACGCAGTATTTT.